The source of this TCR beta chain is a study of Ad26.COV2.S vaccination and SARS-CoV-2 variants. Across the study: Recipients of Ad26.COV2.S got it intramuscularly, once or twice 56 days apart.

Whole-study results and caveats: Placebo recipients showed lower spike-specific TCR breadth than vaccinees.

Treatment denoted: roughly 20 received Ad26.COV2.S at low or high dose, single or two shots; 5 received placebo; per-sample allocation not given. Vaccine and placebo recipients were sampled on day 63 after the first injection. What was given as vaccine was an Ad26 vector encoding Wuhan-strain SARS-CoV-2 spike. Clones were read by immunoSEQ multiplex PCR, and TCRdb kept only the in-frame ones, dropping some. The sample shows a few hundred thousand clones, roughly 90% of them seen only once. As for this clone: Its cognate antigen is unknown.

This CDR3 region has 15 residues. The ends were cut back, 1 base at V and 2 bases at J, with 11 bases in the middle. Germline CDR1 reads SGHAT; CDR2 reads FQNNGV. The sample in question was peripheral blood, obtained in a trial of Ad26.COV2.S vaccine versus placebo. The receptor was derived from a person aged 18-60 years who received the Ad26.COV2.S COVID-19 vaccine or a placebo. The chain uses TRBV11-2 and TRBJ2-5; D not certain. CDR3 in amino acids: CASSLGLRAQETQYF. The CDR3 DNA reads TGTGCCAGCAGCTTAGGGCTCCGGGCGCAAGAGACCCAGTACTTC.